This entry lists 24 T cell receptor beta chains sequenced from one sample in a study of control samples from healthy donors and cancer patients. Repertoires were generated with immunoSEQ multiplex PCR, while TCRdb's copy carries only in-frame clones and drops some. The sample has 75,000 to 90,000 clones; 89% are singletons. The sequencing sample was made of blood. These receptors originate from a man aged 45-65 years in good health.

This rearrangement joins TRBV19 to TRBJ1-5, with TRBD1 identical over 8 bases. V lost 6 bases, J lost 6 bases, and 4 bases stayed unmatched. There are 13 residues in the CDR3. Germline V lookup: CDR1 LNHDA, CDR2 SQIVND (reference sequence). The CDR3 loop is CASSGQGAQPQHF. The CDR3 DNA reads as TGTGCCAGTAGCGGCCAGGGGGCTCAGCCCCAGCATTTT.

The V and J genes are TRBV29-1 and TRBJ2-7; D tentatively fits TRBD1 or TRBD2 (5 bases each). This CDR3 has 15 residues. V dropped 4 bases and J dropped 4 bases, with 20 bases sitting between them. CDR1 and CDR2 from the germline V gene are SQVTM and ANQGSEA. CDR3 protein: CSVVDLQERTYEQYF. The CDR3 bases are TGCAGCGTTGTCGATTTACAGGAGAGGACTTACGAGCAGTACTTC.

The chain has TRBV6-4 and TRBJ2-3, with 9 bases fitting TRBD2. The J segment lost 6 bases and the V segment lost 6 bases, leaving 10 bases of the junction unmatched. Germline-derived CDR1 and CDR2 are MRHNA and SNTAGT. There are 15 residues in the CDR3. CDR3: CASSVGLASRDTQYF. CDR3 nucleotides: TGTGCCAGCAGCGTGGGACTAGCCAGTAGGGATACGCAGTATTTT.

This rearrangement joins TRBV7-8 to TRBJ1-3; D perhaps matches TRBD1 (5 bases). CDR3 length equals 14 residues. The germline V and J ends were trimmed by 2 bases and 4 bases, with 9 bases remaining between them. Per the germline V gene, CDR1 is SGHVS and CDR2 is FQNEAQ. The CDR3 region has the DNA TGTGCCAGCAGCTTACGAGGGGACGGAAACACCATATATTTT. Residues: CASSLRGDGNTIYF.

This clone is a singleton in its sample. This sequence joins TRBV12-3 or TRBV12-4 and TRBJ1-1; D is unresolved. V was cut by 1 base and J by 4 bases, with 7 bases left in between. The CDR3 length is 13 residues. CDR3 DNA: TGTGCCAGCAGTTTAGGCCTGGCCACTGAAGCTTTCTTT. Amino acid sequence: CASSLGLATEAFF.

This CDR3 is CASSVAPTVNTEAFF. CDR3 DNA: TGTGCCAGCAGCGTAGCGCCGACAGTTAACACTGAAGCTTTCTTT. The chain combines TRBV9 with TRBJ1-1, with D maybe TRBD1 (5 bases). Germline assignment: CDR1 SGDLS and CDR2 YYNGEE. V was shortened by 0 bases and J by 2 bases, with 11 bases between the two germline ends. The CDR3 is 15 residues long.

This clone turned up a few times. The chain has TRBV10-2 and TRBJ1-1; 9 bases agree with TRBD1. V dropped 7 bases and J dropped 4; count of bases not matched to a gene: 4. There are 13 residues in the CDR3. Per the germline V gene, CDR1 is WSHSY and CDR2 is SAAADI. CDR3: CASKGQGGTEAFF. The CDR3 nucleotides are TGCGCCAGCAAGGGACAGGGCGGCACTGAAGCTTTCTTT.

V usage is TRBV5-6 and J usage is TRBJ2-3; 9 bases are shared with TRBD2. Germline CDR1 reads SGHDT; CDR2 reads YYEEEE. The CDR3 consists of 15 residues. V lost 3 bases to trimming and J lost 4 bases; unmatched junction nucleotides: 6. CDR3 loop: CASSWGLAGADTQYF. The CDR3, as DNA: TGTGCCAGCAGCTGGGGACTAGCAGGCGCAGATACGCAGTATTTT.

This chain connects TRBV12-3 or TRBV12-4 to TRBJ2-7, with 7 bases that match TRBD1. Trimming took 6 bases from V and 7 from J; bases not matched to a gene: 9. The CDR3 is 13 amino acids. Here the CDR3 DNA reads TGTGCCAGCAGACGGACAGGCGCTGGGGAGCAGTACTTC. This translates into CASRRTGAGEQYF.

The chain combines TRBV19 with TRBJ2-5, with D maybe TRBD2 (6 bases). Trimming shortened V by 10 bases and J by 4 bases, and 19 bases separated the two germline ends. Germline CDR1 LNHDA, CDR2 SQIVND (reference sequence). The CDR3 is 14 residues long. The CDR3 protein is CATQGGAVGETQYF. DNA for the CDR3: TGTGCCACACAAGGAGGGGCCGTGGGAGAGACCCAGTACTTC.

A few counts support this clone. The chain combines TRBV9 with TRBJ1-5, with 8 positions matching TRBD1. V was clipped by 0 bases and J by 2 bases; unmatched bases: 1. The CDR3 has 15 amino acids. Germline V lookup: CDR1 SGDLS, CDR2 YYNGEE. The DNA of the CDR3 is TGTGCCAGCAGCGTAGGGGGACAGGGCAATCAGCCCCAGCATTTT. Translated: CASSVGGQGNQPQHF.

This clone was seen only once. CDR3 amino acids: CASSFRYEQYF. The DNA for the CDR3 is TGTGCCAGCAGCTTTCGATACGAGCAGTACTTC. The V gene is TRBV5-8, the J gene TRBJ2-7; D not certain. Deletions cut 2 bases from V and 4 bases from J, with 4 bases between. The germline gives CDR1 SGHTS, CDR2 YDEGEE. The CDR3 runs 11 residues.

The chain links TRBV3-1 (or the pseudogene TRBV3-2) to TRBJ1-2; a possible D gene is TRBD1 (6 bases). Trimming cost V 1 base and J 3 bases, with 9 bases left between them. The germline V gene has CDR1 LGHDT and CDR2 YNNKEL (reference sequence). The CDR3 spans 14 residues. CDR3 sequence (DNA): TGTGCCAGCAGCCAAGTAGAGGGGGACTATGGCTACACCTTC. Translated, it gives CASSQVEGDYGYTF.

The sample holds one count of this clone. The chain has TRBV10-2 and TRBJ2-5; D remains unclear. Trimming shortened V by 3 bases and J by 6 bases, and 11 bases separated the two germline ends. CDR1 WSHSY and CDR2 SAAADI come from the germline V gene. CDR3 length equals 13 residues. DNA of the CDR3: TGCGCCAGCAGTGAATCTCGCCCGCAGACCCAGTACTTC. This translates into CASSESRPQTQYF.

This clone was observed a handful of times. The gene calls are TRBV21-1 and TRBJ2-3; the table names TRBD2, a call not compared with the DNA. TRBV21-1 is tagged as a pseudogene. This CDR3 has 17 residues. The CDR3, as DNA: TGTGCCAGACGGGGGCCCAACGGCGGGGGGGCCGTAGATACGCAGTATTTT. Translated: CARRGPNGGGAVDTQYF.

This clone has just one count. The rearrangement links TRBV11-2 to TRBJ2-2, with 9 bases identical to TRBD1. The CDR3 loop spans 16 amino acids. Germline trimming cut 4 bases from V and 2 bases from J; bases unmatched to any gene: 5. Germline V lookup: CDR1 SGHAT, CDR2 FQNNGV. CDR3 in DNA: TGTGCCAGCAGCTCACGGGACAGGGTTAACACCGGGGAGCTGTTTTTT. Amino acid sequence: CASSSRDRVNTGELFF.

In this sample, this clone turned up once. The genes are TRBV6-2 or TRBV6-3 and TRBJ1-5; tentatively, D is TRBD1 (6 bases). Germline V gene sequence: CDR1 MNHEY, CDR2 SVGEGT. CDR3 size: 14 residues. V was cut by 2 bases and J by 6 bases, with 11 bases left in between. CDR3 coding DNA: TGTGCCAGCAGTTACCCAGGGGAAGGTCAGCCCCAGCATTTT. This encodes CASSYPGEGQPQHF.

V is TRBV13 and J is TRBJ1-1; tentatively, D is TRBD1 (5 bases). The V end was cut by 2 bases, the J end by 6 bases, with 19 bases between. Germline V gives CDR1 PRHDT, CDR2 FYEKMQ (reference sequence). The CDR3 runs to 16 residues. The CDR3 DNA reads as TGTGCCAGCAGCTTAATAGGGGCCAGGGCGTCACCTGAAGCTTTCTTT. Residues: CASSLIGARASPEAFF.

The chain links TRBV7-7 to TRBJ2-1; D is unclear. The germline gives CDR1 SSHAT, CDR2 FNYEAQ (reference sequence). V lost 1 base and J lost 6, with 7 bases in between. The CDR3 is made up of 13 amino acids. CDR3 in DNA: TGTGCCAGCAGCTTAGGGCTAACCAATGAGCAGTTCTTC. The encoded protein is CASSLGLTNEQFF.

A single count supports this clone. The genes are TRBV7-2 and TRBJ1-3, with TRBD1 matching over 7 bases. Unmatched junction bases numbered 7, after V lost 5 bases and J lost 0 bases. The CDR3 extends over 16 amino acids. The germline V gene has CDR1 SGHTA and CDR2 FQGNSA. CDR3: CASSGGQGGSGNTIYF. CDR3 coding DNA: TGTGCCAGCAGCGGCGGCCAGGGGGGCTCTGGAAACACCATATATTTT.

This chain uses TRBV14 with TRBJ1-1; no firm D call. Looked up from germline, CDR1 is SGHDN and CDR2 is FVKESK. V lost 4 bases to trimming and J lost 0 bases, with 6 bases between them. The CDR3 has 13 residues. CDR3 DNA sequence: TGTGCCAGCAGCCGAAGCATGAACACTGAAGCTTTCTTT. Translated, it gives CASSRSMNTEAFF. The entire variable domain, with the rest obtained from reference TRBV14 and TRBJ1-1, is as follows: EAGVTQFPSHSVIEKGQTVTLRCDPISGHDNLYWYRRVMGKEIKFLLHFVKESKQDESGMPNNRFLAERTGGTYSTLKVQPAELEDSGVYFCASSRSMNTEAFFGQGTRLTVV.

The chain couples TRBV7-2 to TRBJ1-2, with 9 bases lining up with TRBD1. The V and J ends lost 1 base and 8 bases, in that order; junction bases with no gene match: 5. Germline CDR1 is SGHTA and CDR2 is FQGNSA. This CDR3 spans 14 amino acids. The CDR3 loop reads CASSLVGTGPGYTF. CDR3 nucleotide sequence: TGTGCCAGCAGCTTAGTGGGGACAGGGCCCGGCTACACCTTC. Complete variable domain (other parts from reference TRBV7-2 and TRBJ1-2): GAGVSQSPSNKVTEKGKDVELRCDPISGHTALYWYRQSLGQGLEFLIYFQGNSAPDKSGLPSDRFSAERTGGSVSTLTIQRTQQEDSAVYLCASSLVGTGPGYTFGSGTRLTVV.

The rearrangement links TRBV5-1 to TRBJ2-5; no clear D. Germline loops: CDR1 SGHRS, CDR2 YFSETQ. V was cut by 0 bases and J by 5 bases, with 11 bases left in between. This CDR3 has 14 amino acids. CDR3 in DNA: TGCGCCAGCAGCTTGGAAGGAAGGGTGGAGACCCAGTACTTC. Its translation: CASSLEGRVETQYF.

This clone was seen a handful of times. The gene calls are TRBV4-3 and TRBJ2-3, with 7 nucleotides matching TRBD2. This CDR3 has 17 amino acids. Germline V gene sequence: CDR1 LGHNA, CDR2 YSLEER. The J segment lost 2 bases and the V segment lost 1 base, leaving 9 bases of the junction unmatched. The DNA of the CDR3 is TGCGCCAGCAGCCAAGGGGTCCCTCGGGGGGTCACAGATACGCAGTATTTT. This gives the protein CASSQGVPRGVTDTQYF.